The rows below give T cell receptor beta chains drawn from one sample of a study of T cells in narcolepsy. The assay was immunoSEQ multiplex PCR, and TCRdb's table has in-frame clones only and misses some. The sample yields about 15,000 clones, 85% seen once. Source material: memory (CD45RA-) CD4+ T cells from blood. Receptors originate from a human donor in good health. Each CDR3 is given with its conserved first and last residue. The order of the fields is J gene, V gene, clone size, D gene, CDR3 DNA, CDR3 protein. A D gene is named only where the DNA matches it firmly. Rows give clone size only sometimes, using once, few, many, or a class for an expanded clone.

J: TRBJ2-1
V: TRBV19
size: -
D: -
DNA: TGTGCCACCACCTATTTGGATGAGCAGTTCTTC
CDR3: CATTYLDEQFF

J: TRBJ2-7
V: TRBV7-6
size: -
D: TRBD1
DNA: TGTGCCAGCAGCAACAGGGGCGCCTTGTCCTACGAGCAGTACTTC
CDR3: CASSNRGALSYEQYF

J: TRBJ2-1
V: TRBV19
size: -
D: TRBD2
DNA: TGTGCCAGTAGTAAGAACCCCCTAGCGGGAGGGAGCAAGTTCTTC
CDR3: CASSKNPLAGGSKFF

J: TRBJ2-7
V: TRBV2
size: few
D: TRBD2
DNA: TGTGCCAGCAGGCAAACGGGACTAGCGGGGGTAGGGTACTTC
CDR3: CASRQTGLAGVGYF

J: TRBJ2-1
V: TRBV6-4
size: -
D: -
DNA: TGTGCCAGCAGTCCCTCGGGGACCTACAATGAGCAGTTCTTC
CDR3: CASSPSGTYNEQFF

J: TRBJ2-3
V: TRBV25-1
size: few
D: -
DNA: TGTGCCAGCAGCTGGCGGGATGCCACAGATACGCAGTATTTT
CDR3: CASSWRDATDTQYF

J: TRBJ2-7
V: TRBV13
size: -
D: TRBD1
DNA: TGTGCCAGCAGCTCGTACGGGACAGCCTACGAGCAGTACTTC
CDR3: CASSSYGTAYEQYF

J: TRBJ1-4
V: TRBV7-2
size: -
D: -
DNA: TGTGCCAGCAGCTCTTCTAGGGGTTCGTCTAATGAAAAACTGTTTTTT
CDR3: CASSSSRGSSNEKLFF

J: TRBJ2-2
V: TRBV9
size: once
D: -
DNA: TGTGCCAGCACCCGCGGACGGGCGAACACCGGGGAGCTGTTTTTT
CDR3: CASTRGRANTGELFF

J: TRBJ2-7
V: TRBV14
size: -
D: -
DNA: TGTGCCAGCAGCCAAGCGGGCTACGAGCAGTACTTC
CDR3: CASSQAGYEQYF

J: TRBJ1-2
V: TRBV6-6
size: -
D: -
DNA: TGTGCCAGCAGCCCCGGGACGGAAGGTGTCTACACCTTC
CDR3: CASSPGTEGVYTF

J: TRBJ1-6
V: TRBV14
size: -
D: -
DNA: TGTGCCAGCAGCCAAGATGTCAGGGTTGGCTCACCCCTCCACTTT
CDR3: CASSQDVRVGSPLHF

J: TRBJ2-2
V: TRBV19
size: -
D: -
DNA: TGTGCCAGTAGTACTGCCCAGAACGGGGAGCTGTTTTTT
CDR3: CASSTAQNGELFF

J: TRBJ2-5
V: TRBV2
size: -
D: -
DNA: TGTGCCAGCAGTGAATGGGGTAGACCTGGTAGTTTCAAAGAGACCCAGTACTTC
CDR3: CASSEWGRPGSFKETQYF

J: TRBJ2-1
V: TRBV7-8
size: -
D: -
DNA: TGTGCCAGCAGGGGCCCGCCTTCCGGCGGTGAGCAGTTCTTC
CDR3: CASRGPPSGGEQFF

J: TRBJ1-2
V: TRBV4-2
size: -
D: -
DNA: TGTGCCAGCAGCCTCAGAAGTAACTATGGCTACACCTTC
CDR3: CASSLRSNYGYTF

J: TRBJ1-6
V: TRBV19
size: few
D: TRBD1
DNA: TGTGCCAGTACCGACAGGGCTAATTCACCCCTCCACTTT
CDR3: CASTDRANSPLHF

J: TRBJ2-1
V: TRBV5-1
size: few
D: -
DNA: TGCGCCAGCACTTATACAGCGGGACAGATCTACAATGAGCAGTTCTTC
CDR3: CASTYTAGQIYNEQFF

J: TRBJ2-2
V: TRBV11-2
size: -
D: TRBD1
DNA: TGTGCCAGCAGCTTAGGACAGGGGGCCGGGGAGCTGTTTTTT
CDR3: CASSLGQGAGELFF

J: TRBJ2-7
V: TRBV25-1
size: -
D: -
DNA: TGTGCCAGCAGTCCAGGCGGGCTGTTCTCCGAGCAGTACTTT
CDR3: CASSPGGLFSEQYF

J: TRBJ2-2
V: TRBV11-2
size: -
D: -
DNA: TGTGCCAGCAGCTTATTCCGGGGACGCGCCGGGGAGCTGTTTTTT
CDR3: CASSLFRGRAGELFF

J: TRBJ2-7
V: TRBV7-2
size: -
D: -
DNA: TGTGCCAGCAGCTTAGGTTCCAGGCTCTACGAGCAGTACTTC
CDR3: CASSLGSRLYEQYF

J: TRBJ2-1
V: TRBV7-6
size: -
D: -
DNA: TGTGCCAGCAGCTTGGGCAATGAGCAGTTCTTC
CDR3: CASSLGNEQFF